This TCR beta chain was observed in a study of T cell responses to AZD1222 COVID-19 vaccine. Details on this clone: Antigen: not known.

The V end lost 3 bases, the J end lost 0 bases, and 7 bases lay between the germline ends. This CDR3 comprises 14 residues. Germline loops: CDR1 SNHLY, CDR2 FYNNEI. Regarding the study as a whole: Elevations in Spike-specific TCR breadth and depth followed administration of two AZD1222 doses.

Assay used: immunoSEQ multiplex PCR; TCRdb lists only in-frame clones, some missing. The sample has approximately 120,000 clones, 70% to 90% seen once. V gene TRBV2 combines with J gene TRBJ2-3; D unresolved. Sequencing used peripheral blood, obtained 28 days after the second AZD1222 dose. The receptor comes from an adult who received the AZD1222 COVID-19 vaccine. This CDR3 is CASSDLSSTDTQYF. CDR3 DNA sequence: TGTGCCAGCAGTGATCTGAGTAGCACAGATACGCAGTATTTT. The complete variable domain, with remaining parts taken from reference TRBV2 and TRBJ2-3, reads EPEVTQTPSHQVTQMGQEVILRCVPISNHLYFYWYRQILGQKVEFLVSFYNNEISEKSEIFDDQFSVERPDGSNFTLKIRSTKLEDSAMYFCASSDLSSTDTQYFGPGTRLTVL.